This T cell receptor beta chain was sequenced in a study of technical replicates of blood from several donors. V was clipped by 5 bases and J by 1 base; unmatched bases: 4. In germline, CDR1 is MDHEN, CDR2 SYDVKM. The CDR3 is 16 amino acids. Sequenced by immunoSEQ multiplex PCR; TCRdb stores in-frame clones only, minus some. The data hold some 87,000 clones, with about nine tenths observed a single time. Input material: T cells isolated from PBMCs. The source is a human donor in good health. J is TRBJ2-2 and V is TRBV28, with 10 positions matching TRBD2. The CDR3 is CASSPSGRGNTGELFF. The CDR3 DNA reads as TGTGCCAGCAGTCCTAGCGGGAGAGGGAACACCGGGGAGCTGTTTTTT. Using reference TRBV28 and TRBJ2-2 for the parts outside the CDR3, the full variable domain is DVKVTQSSRYLVKRTGEKVFLECVQDMDHENMFWYRQDPGLGLRLIYFSYDVKMKEKGDIPEGYSVSREKKERFSLILESASTNQTSMYLCASSPSGRGNTGELFFGEGSRLTVL.